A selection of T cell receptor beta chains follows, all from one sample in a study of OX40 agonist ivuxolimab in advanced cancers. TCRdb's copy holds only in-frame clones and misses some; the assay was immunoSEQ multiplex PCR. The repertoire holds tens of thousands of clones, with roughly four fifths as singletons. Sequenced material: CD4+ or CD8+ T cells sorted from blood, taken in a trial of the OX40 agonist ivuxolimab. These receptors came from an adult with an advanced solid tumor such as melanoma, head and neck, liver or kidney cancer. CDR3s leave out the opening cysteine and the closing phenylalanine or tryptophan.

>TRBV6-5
ASSSSGGYYNEQF
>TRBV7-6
ASSLEGGLFSSPLH
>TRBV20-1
SVTVRNIQY
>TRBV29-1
SAAAGPNTEAF
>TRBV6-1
ASSTRQGASYEQY
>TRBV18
ASSPSMTDTQY
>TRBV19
ASVSGLDTGELF
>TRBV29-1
SVDNTEAF
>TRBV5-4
ASTQIGTGGNTIY
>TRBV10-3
AISDPGGAAKNIQY
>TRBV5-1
ASSLARWRGGATDTQY
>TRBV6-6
ASSWKDSPLH
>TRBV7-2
ASSRGLAGAGAGELF
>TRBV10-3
AIRDRGNSYEQY
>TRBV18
ASSPREGWEQY
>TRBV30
AWNPANTGELF
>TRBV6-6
ASSPINREGQPQH
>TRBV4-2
ASSQTGQSNQPQH
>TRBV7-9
ASSFSGLGVEQY
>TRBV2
ASRPQRTGGEGYT
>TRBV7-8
ASTPGQPYGYEQY
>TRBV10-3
ATTPTGGAASTNEKLF